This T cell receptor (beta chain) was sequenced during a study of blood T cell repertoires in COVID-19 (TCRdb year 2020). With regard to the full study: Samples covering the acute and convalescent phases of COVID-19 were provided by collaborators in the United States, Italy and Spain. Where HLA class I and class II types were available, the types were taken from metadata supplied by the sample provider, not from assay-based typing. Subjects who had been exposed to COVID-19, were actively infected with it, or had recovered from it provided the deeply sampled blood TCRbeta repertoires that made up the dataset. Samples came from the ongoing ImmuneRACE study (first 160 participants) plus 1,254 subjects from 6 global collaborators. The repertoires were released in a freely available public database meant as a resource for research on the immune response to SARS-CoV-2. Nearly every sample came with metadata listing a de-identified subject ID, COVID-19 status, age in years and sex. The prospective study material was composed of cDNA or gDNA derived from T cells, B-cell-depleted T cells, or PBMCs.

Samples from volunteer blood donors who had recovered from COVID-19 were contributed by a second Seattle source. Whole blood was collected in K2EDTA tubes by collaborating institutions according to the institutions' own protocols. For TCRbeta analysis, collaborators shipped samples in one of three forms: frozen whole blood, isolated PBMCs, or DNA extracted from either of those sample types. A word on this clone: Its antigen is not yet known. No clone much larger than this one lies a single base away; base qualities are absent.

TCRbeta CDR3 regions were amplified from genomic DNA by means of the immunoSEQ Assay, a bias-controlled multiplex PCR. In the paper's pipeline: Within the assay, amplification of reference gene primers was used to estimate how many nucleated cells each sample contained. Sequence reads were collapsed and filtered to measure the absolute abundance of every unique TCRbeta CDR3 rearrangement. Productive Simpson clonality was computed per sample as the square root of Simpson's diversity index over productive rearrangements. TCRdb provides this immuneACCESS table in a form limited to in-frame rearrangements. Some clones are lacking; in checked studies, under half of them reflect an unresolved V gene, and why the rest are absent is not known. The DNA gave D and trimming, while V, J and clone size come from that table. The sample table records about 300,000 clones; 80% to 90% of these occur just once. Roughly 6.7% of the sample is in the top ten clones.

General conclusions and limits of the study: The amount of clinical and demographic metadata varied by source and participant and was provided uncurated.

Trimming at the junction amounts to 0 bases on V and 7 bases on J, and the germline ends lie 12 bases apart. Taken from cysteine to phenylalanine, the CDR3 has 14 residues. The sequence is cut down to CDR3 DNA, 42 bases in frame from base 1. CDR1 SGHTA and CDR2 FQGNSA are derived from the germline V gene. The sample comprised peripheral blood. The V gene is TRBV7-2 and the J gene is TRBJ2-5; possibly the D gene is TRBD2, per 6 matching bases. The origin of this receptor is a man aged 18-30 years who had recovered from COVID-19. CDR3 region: CASSLALAGRTQYF. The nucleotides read TGTGCCAGCAGCTTAGCTTTGGCCGGGAGGACCCAGTACTTC.